This T cell receptor (beta chain) appears in the sequencing data of a study of a mutant IDH1 vaccine in newly diagnosed glioma. Background on the study: A roughly 60% male, approximately 38% female split and a mean age of 40.4 years characterized treated patients. Radiotherapy, temozolomide, or both had been given previously, and both were given to most. The week-35 safety follow-up was V12, and the week-47 study end was V13.

Notes on this clone: The antigen remains unidentified.

V dropped 5 bases and J dropped 0 bases, with 11 bases sitting between them. Looked up from germline, CDR1 is MNHEY and CDR2 is SVGAGI. The CDR3 spans 15 residues. TCRdb keeps only in-frame clones here, not all; method: immunoSEQ multiplex PCR. The profile shows tens of thousands of clones, about 79% of them singletons. Sample time point: week 47, end of study. A 20-mer mutant IDH1 peptide at 300 ug was injected subcutaneously with topical imiquimod. This material consisted of PBMCs, taken from a glioma patient whose treatment included an IDH1 peptide vaccine. This rearrangement joins TRBV6-5 to TRBJ1-5, with D possibly TRBD1 on 6 matching bases. This sequence originates from a man in his fifties with glioma. This chain's CDR3 is CASSLTGVSNQPQHF. The CDR3 bases are TGTGCCAGCAGTCTGACAGGCGTTAGCAATCAGCCCCAGCATTTT.